This entry lists 23 T cell receptor beta chains sequenced from one sample in a study of cytomegalovirus exposure and HLA in healthy donors. PCR was performed using 60 Vbeta and 13 Jbeta primers. Clones were read by immunoSEQ multiplex PCR, and TCRdb kept only the in-frame ones, dropping some. This table holds fewer than 200,000 clones, approximately 86% found once. The sample taken for sequencing was PBMCs. All receptors come from a male donor in good health and CMV-seronegative.

The J gene is TRBJ2-1, the V gene TRBV9, with 9 positions matching TRBD2. Losses at the gene ends were 0 bases for V and 5 bases for J; bases not matched to a gene: 15. This CDR3 is 19 amino acids long. Germline values: CDR1 SGDLS, CDR2 YYNGEE. This CDR3 is CASSVVLAGGSGLNNEQFF. Here the CDR3 DNA reads TGTGCCAGCAGCGTAGTACTTGCGGGAGGGTCGGGGTTAAACAATGAGCAGTTCTTC. Based on the CDR3 plus reference TRBV9 and TRBJ2-1, the full variable domain is DSGVTQTPKHLITATGQRVTLRCSPRSGDLSVYWYQQSLDQGLQFLIQYYNGEERAKGNILERFSAQQFPDLHSELNLSSLELGDSALYFCASSVVLAGGSGLNNEQFFGPGTRLTVL.

The V and J genes are TRBV20-1 and TRBJ2-3; no clear D. Trimming pared 6 bases from V and 6 bases from J, leaving 10 bases between. This CDR3 has 11 residues. The germline gives CDR1 DFQATT, CDR2 SNEGSKA (reference sequence). In nucleotides, the CDR3 is TGCAGTGCCTATCGGGTGGATACGCAGTATTTT. Its translation: CSAYRVDTQYF.

The CDR3 DNA reads TGTGCCAGCAGTGAAGCTTGGGGACAGGTGATTAACTATGGCTACACCTTC. Its translation is CASSEAWGQVINYGYTF. This chain joins TRBV6-1 and TRBJ1-2, with 8 bases fitting TRBD1. Losses at the gene ends were 0 bases for V and 1 base for J; bases not matched to a gene: 7. CDR1 and CDR2 (germline): MNHNS, SASEGT. The CDR3 runs 17 residues.

The gene calls are TRBV11-2 and TRBJ2-3, with 8 bases lining up with TRBD1. CDR3 length equals 15 residues. CDR1 is SGHAT and CDR2 is FQNNGV in the germline V gene. Losses at the gene ends were 3 bases for V and 2 bases for J; bases not matched to a gene: 4. The CDR3 is CASSFRGQDTDTQYF. For the CDR3, the DNA is TGTGCCAGCAGCTTCAGGGGACAGGACACAGATACGCAGTATTTT.

The chain couples TRBV7-6 to TRBJ2-1; no clear D. Trimming took off 5 bases at V and 4 bases at J, with 18 bases between the two ends. This CDR3 has 16 amino acids. Germline V lookup: CDR1 SGHVS, CDR2 FNYEAQ. This chain's CDR3 is CASSARNTEKYNEQFF. In nucleotides, the CDR3 is TGTGCCAGCAGCGCCAGGAACACTGAAAAATACAATGAGCAGTTCTTC.

This chain uses TRBV10-3 with TRBJ1-1, with a tentative D call TRBD1 (6 bases). The CDR3 covers 13 residues. The germline V gene encodes CDR1 ENHRY and CDR2 SYGVKD. Trimming shortened V by 6 bases and J by 1 base, and 9 bases separated the two germline ends. The CDR3 protein is CAISTGQNTEAFF. The CDR3 DNA sequence: TGTGCCATCAGCACAGGGCAGAACACTGAAGCTTTCTTT.

The table lists this clone with a few counts. This chain links TRBV2 with TRBJ1-6, with D hard to call. The ends were cut back, 7 bases at V and 5 bases at J, with 12 bases in the middle. The CDR3 sequence is 14 residues long. CDR1 is SNHLY and CDR2 is FYNNEI in the germline V gene. The CDR3 DNA reads TGTGCCAGCACCGGGAACCGTAATAATTCACCCCTCCACTTT. It translates to CASTGNRNNSPLHF.

The CDR3 DNA reads TGTGCCAGCAGCTTATTGGGACAGGGGGCCGGGGAGCTGTTTTTT. Its translation is CASSLLGQGAGELFF. J is TRBJ2-2 and V is TRBV7-3, with 11 nucleotides matching TRBD1. This CDR3 spans 15 amino acids. In germline, CDR1 is SGHTA, CDR2 FQGTGA. The J segment lost 6 bases and the V segment lost 2 bases, leaving 2 bases of the junction unmatched. The full variable domain, in which reference TRBV7-3 and TRBJ2-2 provide the parts outside the CDR3, is GAGVSQTPSNKVTEKGKYVELRCDPISGHTALYWYRQSLGQGPEFLIYFQGTGAADDSGLPNDRFFAVRPEGSVSTLKIQRTERGDSAVYLCASSLLGQGAGELFFGEGSRLTVL.

The chain is built from TRBV6-1 and TRBJ2-7; TRBD2 is a possible D gene (6 bases). Deletions cut 6 bases from V and 4 bases from J, with 10 bases between. The germline V gene has CDR1 MNHNS and CDR2 SASEGT. The CDR3 covers 12 residues. CDR3 sequence: CASRWDSYEQYF. For the CDR3, the DNA is TGTGCCAGCAGATGGGACTCTTACGAGCAGTACTTC.

The chain joins TRBV5-1 to TRBJ1-5, with TRBD1 matching 7 bases. The CDR3 extends over 15 amino acids. Germline V gene sequence: CDR1 SGHRS, CDR2 YFSETQ. Losses at the gene ends were 0 bases for V and 2 bases for J; bases not matched to a gene: 2. The CDR3, as DNA: TGCGCCAGCAGCTTGGAGGGACAGCGCAATCAGCCCCAGCATTTT. Translating it yields CASSLEGQRNQPQHF.

J is TRBJ2-5 and V is TRBV1; whether TRBD2, the table's D call, matches the DNA was not checked. TRBV1 is an annotated pseudogene. There are 14 residues in the CDR3. CDR3 sequence: CTSSQGLASETQYF. DNA for the CDR3: TGCACCAGCAGCCAAGGACTAGCGTCTGAGACCCAGTACTTC.

Comment on this clone: The identical CDR3 is also encoded by other nucleotide sequences in the sample. The chain is built from TRBV9 and TRBJ2-5; D gene ambiguous. Trimming left V 8 bases short and J 3 bases short, with 14 bases between. Germline V gene sequence: CDR1 SGDLS, CDR2 YYNGEE. The CDR3 is made up of 13 amino acids. CDR3 bases: TGTGCCAGACCGGGTGGCTGCGAAGAGACCCAGTACTTC. It translates to CARPGGCEETQYF.

This chain connects TRBV29-1 to TRBJ1-3; a weak D match, TRBD1 (6 bases). CDR3 size: 13 residues. Germline V CDR1 and CDR2: SQVTM, ANQGSEA. V lost 7 bases to trimming and J lost 3 bases, with 13 bases between them. The CDR3 nucleotides read TGCAGCGCAGGGGACGGTATTGGAAACACCATATATTTT. As protein: CSAGDGIGNTIYF.

This chain uses TRBV29-1 with TRBJ1-1; D uncertain. The CDR3 totals 12 residues. Germline loops: CDR1 SQVTM, CDR2 ANQGSEA. Trimming shortened V by 4 bases and J by 1 base, and 7 bases separated the two germline ends. Here the CDR3 DNA reads TGCAGCGTTGTGCGGCCGAACACTGAAGCTTTCTTT. Amino acids: CSVVRPNTEAFF.

The chain joins TRBV12-5 to TRBJ1-2; 7 positions match TRBD1. Trimming cost V 0 bases and J 4 bases; bases outside gene matches: 5. The germline gives CDR1 LGHNT, CDR2 FRNRAP. The CDR3 extends over 15 amino acids. CDR3 residues: CASGLVPGTVYGYTF. The CDR3 coding sequence is TGTGCTAGTGGTTTGGTACCGGGGACAGTCTATGGCTACACCTTC.

The rearrangement joins TRBV5-4 to TRBJ1-4; the D gene is possibly TRBD1 (5 bases). Germline V gene lookup returns CDR1 SGHNT and CDR2 YYREEE (reference sequence). CDR3 length equals 14 residues. V gave up 2 bases and J gave up 8 bases, with 13 bases separating them. As DNA, the CDR3 is TGTGCCAGCAGCTTTGGGGGGATTGGAGAAAAACTGTTTTTT. Its protein is CASSFGGIGEKLFF.

The chain couples TRBV19 to TRBJ2-3; 10 bases fit TRBD2. The V and J ends lost 0 bases and 7 bases, in that order; junction bases with no gene match: 10. The CDR3 sequence is 17 residues long. Germline CDR1 is LNHDA and CDR2 is SQIVND (reference sequence). The CDR3 nucleotides are TGTGCCAGTAGTATAGATACTAGCGGGACCATGGCGAATACGCAGTATTTT. It is translated as CASSIDTSGTMANTQYF.

A single count supports this clone. Here the CDR3 reads CASSHSRGQSNEKLFF. DNA for the CDR3: TGTGCCAGCAGTCATTCGCGGGGACAGTCTAATGAAAAACTGTTTTTT. The chain is built from TRBV6-6 and TRBJ1-4; 7 nucleotides agree with TRBD1. The CDR3 totals 16 residues. The germline V gene encodes CDR1 MNHNY and CDR2 SVGAGI (reference sequence). V lost 5 bases, J lost 3 bases, and 9 bases stayed unmatched.

The chain is built from TRBV19 and TRBJ1-3, with D hard to call. Germline loops: CDR1 LNHDA, CDR2 SQIVND (reference sequence). The CDR3 has 13 amino acids. Trimming removed 6 bases from V and 7 bases from J, with 13 bases in between. This chain's CDR3 is CASSAGIGNTIYF. For the CDR3, the DNA is TGTGCCAGTAGCGCAGGCATCGGTAACACCATATATTTT.

This clone was observed once. J is TRBJ1-2 and V is TRBV18; no reliable D call. V lost 4 bases to trimming and J lost 1 base, with 10 bases between them. The CDR3 runs to 14 residues. Germline CDR1 KGHSH, CDR2 LQKENI. CDR3 amino acids: CASSRGAVNYGYTF. The CDR3 DNA reads TGTGCCAGCTCACGGGGAGCAGTTAACTATGGCTACACCTTC.

This sequence joins TRBV7-3 and TRBJ1-6, with D possibly TRBD1 on 5 matching bases. V gave up 5 bases and J gave up 9 bases, with 17 bases separating them. The germline V gene has CDR1 SGHTA and CDR2 FQGTGA. This CDR3 region has 15 residues. The CDR3 sequence: CASSPGGVQRSPLHF. The CDR3 DNA reads as TGTGCCAGCAGCCCCGGGGGGGTGCAGCGTTCACCCCTCCACTTT.

As DNA, the CDR3 is TGCGCCAGCAGCCAAGCGGCAGGGCACACAGATACGCAGTATTTT. It codes for CASSQAAGHTDTQYF. The genes are TRBV4-1 and TRBJ2-3; maybe TRBD1 (5 bases). Germline V gene data show CDR1 as MGHRA and CDR2 as YSYEKL. The CDR3 spans 15 residues. Trimming cost V 1 base and J 2 bases, with 10 bases left between them.

This clone was seen more than once but under ten times. The rearrangement uses TRBV27 and TRBJ2-6; 8 nucleotides line up with TRBD2. Germline V gene sequence: CDR1 MNHEY, CDR2 SMNVEV (reference sequence). This CDR3 comprises 20 residues. The V segment lost 6 bases and the J segment 0 bases; nucleotides outside the gene matches: 16. The CDR3 region is CASSYRGGDRRASGANVLTF. The CDR3 nucleotides are TGTGCCAGCAGCTACCGGGGGGGTGACAGGCGGGCCTCTGGGGCCAACGTCCTGACTTTC.